A few counts support the clone carrying this T cell receptor (beta chain). What it recognizes is unknown. Only in-frame clones appear in the TCRdb table, and some are missing; sequencing was by immunoSEQ multiplex PCR. Found here are about 98,000 clones, 87% of them singletons; the top ten hold roughly 4.3%. The data belong to a study of cytomegalovirus exposure and HLA in healthy donors. The germline V gene encodes CDR1 MDHEN and CDR2 SYDVKM. The CDR3 covers 14 residues. V trimming: 3 bases; J trimming: 7 bases; junction bases outside the gene matches: 7. Notes on the study in general: Most TCR sequences were rare, but some public TCRs occurred in many donors. Later, an analysis found that TCR clusters from the first cohort tended to co-occur in the 120 or so validation repertoires. Published work reported that the classifier diagnosed cytomegalovirus status with high specificity and sensitivity. The study designated 150 or so TCR beta chains cytomegalovirus-associated.

The rearrangement uses TRBV28 and TRBJ2-7; TRBD1 matches at 9 bases. The receptor's source is a woman under 40 in good health and CMV-seronegative. The sequenced sample consisted of PBMCs. The CDR3 sequence is CASSLVQGAREQYF. CDR3 bases: TGTGCCAGCAGTTTGGTACAGGGGGCTAGGGAGCAGTACTTC.